This TCR beta chain was sequenced in a study of T cell repertoires in cytomegalovirus infection. Across the study: Indications of both CMV infection and matching HLA type were provided by public TCR beta signatures.

TCRdb fed the reads into MiXCR, producing one record per CDR3 protein. The data hold hundreds of thousands of distinct CDR3 sequences, with less than 25% observed a single time. This clonotype showed up many times. Antigen: not known. The CDR3 is 16 amino acids. Germline lookup yields CDR1 SGHVS and CDR2 FNYEAQ. The V and J ends lost 5 bases and 5 bases, in that order; junction bases with no gene match: 12. Study-level findings and limits: Clonotypes of TCR beta that were HLA-C-restricted and CMV-specific dominated the ex vivo response.

The sequence derives from a human donor in good health (CMV status not recorded). Some clones in this sample may be carry-over from other donors' samples. Specimen: CD8+ T cells from PBMCs. This sequence joins TRBV7-6 and TRBJ2-5; TRBD2 aligns across 9 bases. In DNA form, the CDR3 reads TGTGCCAGCAGCGAAAGGGTAGCGGGGGCGAGGGAGACCCAGTACTTC. Translating gives CASSERVAGARETQYF.